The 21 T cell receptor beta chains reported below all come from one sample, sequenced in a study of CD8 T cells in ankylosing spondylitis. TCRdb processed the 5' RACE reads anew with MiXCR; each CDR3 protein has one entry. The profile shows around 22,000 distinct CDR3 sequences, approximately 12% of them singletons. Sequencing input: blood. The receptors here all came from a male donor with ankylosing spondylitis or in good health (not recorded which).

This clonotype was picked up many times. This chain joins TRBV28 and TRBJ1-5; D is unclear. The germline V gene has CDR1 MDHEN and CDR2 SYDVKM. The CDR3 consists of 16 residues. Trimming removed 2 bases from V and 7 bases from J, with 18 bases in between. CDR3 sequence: CASSLNGPSPSQPQHF. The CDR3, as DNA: TGTGCCAGCAGTTTAAACGGGCCCTCACCGTCCCAGCCCCAGCATTTT.

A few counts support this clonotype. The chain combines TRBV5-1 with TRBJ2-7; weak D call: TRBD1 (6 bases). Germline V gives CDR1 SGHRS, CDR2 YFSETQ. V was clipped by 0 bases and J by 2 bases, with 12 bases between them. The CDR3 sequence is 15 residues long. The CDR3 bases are TGCGCCAGCAGCTTGGTTATAGGGGGAACCTACGAGCAGTACTTC. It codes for CASSLVIGGTYEQYF.

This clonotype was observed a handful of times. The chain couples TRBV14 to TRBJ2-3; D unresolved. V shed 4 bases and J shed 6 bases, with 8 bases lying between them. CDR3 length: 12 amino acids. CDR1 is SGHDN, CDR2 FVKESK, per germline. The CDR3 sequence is CASSLSRDTQYF. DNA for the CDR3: TGTGCCAGCAGCCTCTCTAGGGATACGCAGTATTTT.

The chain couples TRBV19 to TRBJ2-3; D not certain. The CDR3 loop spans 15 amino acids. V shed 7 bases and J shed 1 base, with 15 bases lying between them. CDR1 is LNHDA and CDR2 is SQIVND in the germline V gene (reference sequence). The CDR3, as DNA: TGTGCCAGTACCCACCCCACTGGCGGCACAGATACGCAGTATTTT. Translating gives CASTHPTGGTDTQYF.

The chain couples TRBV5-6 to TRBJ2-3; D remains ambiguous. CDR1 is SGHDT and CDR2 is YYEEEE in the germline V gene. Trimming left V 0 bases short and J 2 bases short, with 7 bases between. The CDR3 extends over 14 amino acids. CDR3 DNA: TGTGCCAGCAGCTTGGGCCCGAACACAGATACGCAGTATTTT. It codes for CASSLGPNTDTQYF.

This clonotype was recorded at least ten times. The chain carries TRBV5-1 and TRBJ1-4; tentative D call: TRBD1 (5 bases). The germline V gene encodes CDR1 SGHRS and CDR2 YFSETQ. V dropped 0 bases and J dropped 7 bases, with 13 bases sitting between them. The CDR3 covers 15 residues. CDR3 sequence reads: CASSLEGDAGEKLFF. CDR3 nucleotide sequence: TGCGCCAGCAGCTTGGAAGGGGACGCGGGTGAAAAACTGTTTTTT.

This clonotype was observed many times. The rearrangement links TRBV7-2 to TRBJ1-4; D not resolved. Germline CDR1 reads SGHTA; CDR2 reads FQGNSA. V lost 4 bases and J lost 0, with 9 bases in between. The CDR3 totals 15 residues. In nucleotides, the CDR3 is TGTGCCAGCAGCTCAGGACTCGCAACTAATGAAAAACTGTTTTTT. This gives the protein CASSSGLATNEKLFF.

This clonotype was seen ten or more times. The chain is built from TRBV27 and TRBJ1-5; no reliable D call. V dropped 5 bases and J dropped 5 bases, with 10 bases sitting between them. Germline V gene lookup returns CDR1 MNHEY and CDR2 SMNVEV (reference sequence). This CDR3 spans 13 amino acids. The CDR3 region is CASSKGIDQPQHF. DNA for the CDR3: TGTGCCAGCAGTAAGGGCATTGATCAGCCCCAGCATTTT.

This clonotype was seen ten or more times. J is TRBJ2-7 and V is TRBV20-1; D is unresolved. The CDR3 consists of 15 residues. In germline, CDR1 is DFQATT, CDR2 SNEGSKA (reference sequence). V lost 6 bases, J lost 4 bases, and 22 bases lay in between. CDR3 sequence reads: CSARRFRSTSYEQYV. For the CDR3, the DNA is TGCAGTGCGAGACGGTTTCGCTCAACGAGTTACGAGCAGTACGTC.

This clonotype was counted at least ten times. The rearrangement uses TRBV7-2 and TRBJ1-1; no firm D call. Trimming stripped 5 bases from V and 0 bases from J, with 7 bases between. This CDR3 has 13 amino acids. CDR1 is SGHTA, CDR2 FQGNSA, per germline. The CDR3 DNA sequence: TGTGCCAGCAGCGGCGGGGTGAACACTGAAGCTTTCTTT. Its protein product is CASSGGVNTEAFF.

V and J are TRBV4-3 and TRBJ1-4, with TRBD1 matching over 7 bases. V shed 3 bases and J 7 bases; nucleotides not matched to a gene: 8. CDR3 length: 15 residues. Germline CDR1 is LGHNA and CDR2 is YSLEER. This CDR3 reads CASSHRQGLPEKLFF. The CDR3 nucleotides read TGCGCCAGCAGCCACAGACAGGGCCTACCTGAAAAACTGTTTTTT.

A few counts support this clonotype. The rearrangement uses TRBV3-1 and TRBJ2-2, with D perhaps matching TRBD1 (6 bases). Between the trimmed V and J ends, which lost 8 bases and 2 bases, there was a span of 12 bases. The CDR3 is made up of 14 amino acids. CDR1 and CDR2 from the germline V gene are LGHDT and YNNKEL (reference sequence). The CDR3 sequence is CASGRGGNTGELFF. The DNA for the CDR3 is TGTGCCAGCGGTCGAGGGGGTAACACCGGGGAGCTGTTTTTT.

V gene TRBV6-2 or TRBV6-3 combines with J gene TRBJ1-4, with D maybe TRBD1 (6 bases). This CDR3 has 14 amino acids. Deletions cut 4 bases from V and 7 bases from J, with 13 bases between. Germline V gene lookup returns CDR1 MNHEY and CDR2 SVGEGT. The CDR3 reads CASSSRGWSEKLFF. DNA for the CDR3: TGTGCCAGCAGTTCGAGGGGGTGGAGTGAAAAACTGTTTTTT.

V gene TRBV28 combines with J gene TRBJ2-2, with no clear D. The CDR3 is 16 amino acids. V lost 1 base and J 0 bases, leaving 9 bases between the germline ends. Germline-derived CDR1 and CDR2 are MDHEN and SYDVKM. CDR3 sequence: CASSLFGPSNTGELFF. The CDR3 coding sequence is TGTGCCAGCAGTTTATTCGGGCCTTCGAACACCGGGGAGCTGTTTTTT.

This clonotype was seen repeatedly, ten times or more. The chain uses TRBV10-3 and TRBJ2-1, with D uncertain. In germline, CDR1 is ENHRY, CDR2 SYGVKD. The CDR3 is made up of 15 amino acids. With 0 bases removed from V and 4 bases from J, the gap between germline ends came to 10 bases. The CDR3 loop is CAISESRKQYNEQFF. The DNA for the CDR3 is TGTGCCATCAGTGAGTCAAGGAAACAGTACAATGAGCAGTTCTTC.

The CDR3 region is CASSWTRNTEAFF. Written as DNA, the CDR3 is TGTGCCAGCAGTTGGACAAGGAACACTGAAGCTTTCTTT. This chain joins TRBV6-4 and TRBJ1-1; weak D call: TRBD1 (5 bases). This CDR3 region has 13 residues. The V gene's germline CDR1 is MRHNA and CDR2 SNTAGT. The V end lost 5 bases, the J end lost 1 base, and 8 bases lay between the germline ends.

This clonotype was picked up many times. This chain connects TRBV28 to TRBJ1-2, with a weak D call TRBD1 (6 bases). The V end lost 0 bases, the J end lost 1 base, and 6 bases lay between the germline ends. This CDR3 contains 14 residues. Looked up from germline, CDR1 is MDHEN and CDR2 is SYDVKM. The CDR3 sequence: CASSLWDSNYGYTF. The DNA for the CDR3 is TGTGCCAGCAGTTTATGGGACAGTAACTATGGCTACACCTTC.

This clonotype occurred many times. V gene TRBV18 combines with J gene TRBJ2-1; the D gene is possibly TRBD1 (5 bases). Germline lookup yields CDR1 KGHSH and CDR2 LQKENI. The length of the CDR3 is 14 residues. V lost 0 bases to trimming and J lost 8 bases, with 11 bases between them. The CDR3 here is CASSPPAVGDEQFF. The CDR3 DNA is TGTGCCAGCTCACCACCGGCAGTAGGGGATGAGCAGTTCTTC.

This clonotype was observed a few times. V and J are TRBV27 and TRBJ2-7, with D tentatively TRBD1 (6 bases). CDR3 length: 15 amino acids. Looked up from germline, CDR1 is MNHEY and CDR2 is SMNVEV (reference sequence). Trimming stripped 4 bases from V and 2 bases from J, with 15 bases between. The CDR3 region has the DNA TGTGCCAGCAGTTCCTTCCCCGGACAGACCTACGAGCAGTACTTC. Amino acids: CASSSFPGQTYEQYF.

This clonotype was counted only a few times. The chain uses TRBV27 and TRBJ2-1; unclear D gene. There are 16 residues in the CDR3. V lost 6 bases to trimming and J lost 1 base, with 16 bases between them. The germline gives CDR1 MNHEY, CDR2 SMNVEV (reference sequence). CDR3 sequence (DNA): TGTGCCAGCAGCCCCGACGGCCCGATGTCCTACAATGAGCAGTTCTTC. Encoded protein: CASSPDGPMSYNEQFF.

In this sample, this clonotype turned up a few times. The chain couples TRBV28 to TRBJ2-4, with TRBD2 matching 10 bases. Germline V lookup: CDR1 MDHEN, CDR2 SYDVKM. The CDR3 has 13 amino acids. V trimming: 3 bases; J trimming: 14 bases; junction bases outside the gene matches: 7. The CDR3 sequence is CASSFGLAGAEYF. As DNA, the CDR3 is TGTGCCAGCAGTTTTGGTCTAGCGGGGGCAGAGTACTTC.